This T cell receptor beta chain was recovered during a study of Ad26.COV2.S vaccination and SARS-CoV-2 variants. Study background: Vaccine-arm donor from the placebo-controlled COV1001 Ad26.COV2.S trial. Ad26.COV2.S was injected intramuscularly once or twice, 56 days apart.

Turning to this clone: Its cognate antigen is unknown.

The CDR3 consists of 15 residues. With 2 bases clipped from V and 1 base from J, the junction kept 3 bases outside the gene matches. Looked up from germline, CDR1 is LNHDA and CDR2 is SQIVND (reference sequence). The assay was immunoSEQ multiplex PCR, and TCRdb's table has in-frame clones only and misses some. Among hundreds of thousands of clones listed, around 89% were seen once. Treatment described: over 15 received Ad26.COV2.S at low or high dose, single or two shots; 5 received placebo; per-sample allocation not given. Sampling occurred on day 63 after the first vaccine or placebo injection. An adult donor aged 18-55 years was enrolled in Boston. The study, taken as a whole, reports: Participants given vaccine showed non-spike TCR breadth similar to that of placebo recipients.

This chain links TRBV19 with TRBJ1-1; 8 bases align to TRBD1. The source is a person between 18 and 65 years old who received the Ad26.COV2.S COVID-19 vaccine or a placebo. The material sequenced was peripheral blood, taken in a trial of Ad26.COV2.S vaccine versus placebo. This CDR3 reads CASSIQGARNTEAFF. CDR3 DNA: TGTGCCAGTAGTATACAGGGGGCAAGGAACACTGAAGCTTTCTTT.